The 29 T cell receptor beta chains listed next were all sequenced from one sample in a study of tumor and adjacent non-tumor tissue in lung cancer. No cell sorting was done before RNA was extracted from the tissue. Three rounds of nested PCR, following a modified ARM-PCR protocol, produced the TCRbeta library. TCRdb re-called the multiplex PCR reads through MiXCR, storing one row per CDR3 protein. The repertoire holds 120,000 or so distinct CDR3 sequences, with 55% to 75% as singletons. Material: lung tumor tissue. The receptors stem from a man aged 25-45 years with non-small cell lung cancer.

Remarks on this clonotype: The junction departs from the called germline gene at one end, perhaps through a read error. The chain uses TRBV5-4 and TRBJ1-5; D possibly corresponds to TRBD1 (5 bases). Germline assignment: CDR1 SGHNT and CDR2 YYREEE (reference sequence). The length of the CDR3 is 13 residues. CDR3 in DNA: TGTGCCATCAGCGGGGGGAGGGATCAGCCCCAGCATTTT. This sequence encodes CAISGGRDQPQHF.

The chain joins TRBV20-1 to TRBJ2-1; D is perhaps TRBD1 or TRBD2 (5 bases each). Germline V gene lookup returns CDR1 DFQATT and CDR2 SNEGSKA (reference sequence). With 5 bases removed from V and 12 bases from J, the gap between germline ends came to 26 bases. The CDR3 totals 15 residues. The CDR3 sequence: CSAASGTTVLDGQFF. The DNA for the CDR3 is TGCAGTGCTGCCTCCGGGACCACGGTCCTCGATGGGCAGTTCTTC.

Comments on this clonotype: An end of the junction does not agree with germline; a read error may underlie this. V is TRBV12-3 or TRBV12-4 and J is TRBJ2-5; TRBD2 is a possible D gene (6 bases). This CDR3 comprises 14 residues. The DNA for the CDR3 is TGTGCCAGCAGTTTAAGGGCGGGGCAAGAGATCCAGTACTTC. Translated: CASSLRAGQEIQYF.

This chain uses TRBV20-1 with TRBJ2-3, with D perhaps matching TRBD1 or TRBD2 (6 bases each). The CDR3 sequence is 16 residues long. Germline CDR1 DFQATT, CDR2 SNEGSKA (reference sequence). V was clipped by 8 bases and J by 0 bases, with 21 bases between them. In nucleotides, the CDR3 is TGCAGTACTCGCCACCAGGGGAGGTATAGCACAGATACGCAGTATTTT. It specifies CSTRHQGRYSTDTQYF.

The chain combines TRBV4-1 with TRBJ1-5, with D hard to call. Germline V lookup: CDR1 MGHRA, CDR2 YSYEKL. The CDR3 extends over 15 amino acids. V lost 0 bases, J lost 6 bases, and 12 bases lay in between. The CDR3 nucleotides are TGCGCCAGCAGCCAAGAGTCCAAGGAAGGTCAGCCCCAGCATTTT. Translating gives CASSQESKEGQPQHF.

In the case of this clonotype: At one end the junction does not follow the germline gene, possibly because of a read error. The gene calls are TRBV11-2 and TRBJ2-1; 15 positions agree with TRBD2. The CDR3 is 17 residues long. The germline V gene has CDR1 SGHAT and CDR2 FQNNGV. CDR3: CASSLGGLAGGRHEQFF. The CDR3 nucleotides read TGTGCCAGCAGTTTAGGGGGACTAGCGGGGGGCAGGCATGAGCAGTTCTTC.

This clonotype was recorded a few times. One end of the junction does not line up with germline, which may come from a read error. The V gene is TRBV6-6, the J gene TRBJ2-1; 8 bases fit TRBD2. This CDR3 has 16 amino acids. From germline, CDR1 is MNHNY and CDR2 SVGAGI (reference sequence). In DNA form, the CDR3 reads TGTGCCAGCAGTTACCCCGGGGGGGGCGCATACAATGAGCAGTCCTTC. Amino acids: CASSYPGGGAYNEQSF.

About this clonotype: The final CDR3 position lacks the conserved phenylalanine or tryptophan, pointing to a likely read error. The chain is built from TRBV20-1 and TRBJ2-1, with D possibly being TRBD2 (7 bases). V lost 7 bases to trimming and J lost 4 bases, with 17 bases between them. Per the germline V gene, CDR1 is DFQATT and CDR2 is SNEGSKA (reference sequence). CDR3 length: 14 residues. The CDR3 coding sequence is TGCAGTGATTTCGGACTAGGGGGATACAATGAGCAGTTCTCC. Amino acids: CSDFGLGGYNEQFS.

Regarding this clonotype: This may arise from a read error, as a much more abundant clone is one base away. The DNA for the CDR3 is TGTGCCAGCAGCCAAATTGCTAGCGGACTCTCCTACGAGCAGTGCTTC. Residues: CASSQIASGLSYEQCF. This chain joins TRBV4-2 and TRBJ2-7; 7 bases agree with TRBD2. Germline CDR1 LGHNA, CDR2 YNFKEQ. The CDR3 is 16 residues long.

This clonotype was found many times. The V and J genes are TRBV20-1 and TRBJ2-3, with 8 positions matching TRBD2. CDR3 length equals 14 residues. V was clipped by 6 bases and J by 0 bases; unmatched bases: 5. Germline CDR1 is DFQATT and CDR2 is SNEGSKA (reference sequence). The CDR3 region has the DNA TGCAGTGCAGCGGGAGCGGGGAGCACAGATACGCAGTATTTT. Translated, it gives CSAAGAGSTDTQYF.

Notes on this clonotype: A much larger clone lies one base from this, so it may be a read error. V gene TRBV10-3 combines with J gene TRBJ1-2; tentative D call: TRBD1 (6 bases). There are 12 residues in the CDR3. The germline V gene has CDR1 ENHRY and CDR2 SYGVKD. Trimming pared 8 bases from V and 3 bases from J, leaving 10 bases between. CDR3 in amino acids: CAISGADYGYTF. Here the CDR3 DNA reads TGTGCCATCTCGGGGGCAGACTATGGCTACACCTTC.

This clonotype was seen a single time. V usage is TRBV6-1 and J usage is TRBJ1-1; tentative D call: TRBD1 (5 bases). Germline assignment: CDR1 MNHNS and CDR2 SASEGT. V dropped 7 bases and J dropped 7 bases, with 19 bases sitting between them. The CDR3 runs to 14 residues. The DNA of the CDR3 is TGTGCCAGCACTGACGGGGGAGGACACAGTGAAGCTTTCTTT. Amino acid sequence: CASTDGGGHSEAFF.

This chain connects TRBV11-2 to TRBJ2-1; D perhaps matches TRBD2 (6 bases). This CDR3 is 15 amino acids long. CDR1 and CDR2 from the germline V gene are SGHAT and FQNNGV. Trimming removed 7 bases at V and 7 bases at J, with 20 bases between. As DNA, the CDR3 is TGTGCCAGCACCCTCATGACGGGAGTTGGGAATGAGCAGTTCTTC. Its translation is CASTLMTGVGNEQFF.

The sample holds many counts of this clonotype. The V call is TRBV6-5, the J call TRBJ1-5, with TRBD1 matching over 10 bases. The CDR3 is 14 amino acids. Germline loops: CDR1 MNHEY, CDR2 SVGAGI. V lost 6 bases, J lost 5 bases, and 4 bases stayed unmatched. The CDR3 nucleotides read TGTGCCAGCAGGAACGGACAGGGGGATCAGCCCCAGCATTTT. It translates to CASRNGQGDQPQHF.

This clonotype was detected ten times or more. The gene calls are TRBV4-2 and TRBJ1-2, with D maybe TRBD1 (5 bases). V was trimmed by 1 base and J by 3 bases, leaving 9 bases between them. Germline assignment: CDR1 LGHNA and CDR2 YNFKEQ. The CDR3 spans 14 residues. This CDR3 is CASSQATVDYGYTF. CDR3 sequence (DNA): TGTGCCAGCAGCCAAGCGACAGTTGACTATGGCTACACCTTC.

Turning to this clonotype: A read error may account for a junction end that differs from germline. The chain joins TRBV7-3 to TRBJ2-2; D could derive from TRBD1 or TRBD2 (5 bases each). The CDR3 contains 14 residues. The germline V gene encodes CDR1 SGHTA and CDR2 FQGTGA. CDR3 sequence (DNA): TGTGCCAGCAGCTACGGACATGCGGCCGGGGAGATGTTTTTT. It translates to CASSYGHAAGEMFF.

Remarks on this clonotype: A much larger clonotype is one base distant, so this may be a read error. The V gene is TRBV20-1, the J gene TRBJ1-3; D gene ambiguous. The CDR3 is 14 residues long. Germline CDR1 is DFQATT and CDR2 is SNEGSKA (reference sequence). CDR3 amino acids: CSASTLSSGYTIYF. DNA of the CDR3: TGCAGTGCTAGCACCTTAAGCTCTGGATACACCATATATTTT.

As regards this clonotype: Mismatch with germline at one junction end may stem from a read error. The chain links TRBV7-9 to TRBJ2-5; no clear D gene. This CDR3 is 13 amino acids long. The V gene's germline CDR1 is SEHNR and CDR2 FQNEAQ (reference sequence). CDR3 sequence (DNA): TGTGCCAGCAGATTAGATAGGGCAGAGACCCAGTACTTC. It translates to CASRLDRAETQYF.

The table lists this clonotype with a few counts. A read error may be the cause here, since a much bigger clone is one base away. This rearrangement joins TRBV20-1 to TRBJ2-7; D is tentatively TRBD1 or TRBD2 (5 bases each). This CDR3 is 11 amino acids long. Between the trimmed V and J ends, which lost 8 bases and 3 bases, there was a span of 11 bases. Germline CDR1 is DFQATT and CDR2 is SNEGSKA (reference sequence). The DNA for the CDR3 is TGCAGTACTCAGGGACGCTACGAGCAGTACTTC. Residues: CSTQGRYEQYF.

With regard to this clonotype: A much larger clone lies a single base off, so this may be a read error. This rearrangement joins TRBV12-3 or TRBV12-4 to TRBJ2-5; D might be TRBD1 or TRBD2, each matching 5 bases. V lost 10 bases and J 5 bases, leaving 23 bases between the germline ends. This CDR3 comprises 15 residues. The CDR3 DNA sequence: TGTGCCAACAGCACCGCTGGGACGCGCGGGGAGACCCAGTACTTC. Its translation is CANSTAGTRGETQYF.

Of note for this clonotype: A single base separates this from a much larger clone, so it may be a read error. This chain links TRBV29-1 with TRBJ2-4; D might be TRBD1 (5 bases). Per germline, CDR1 SQVTM and CDR2 ANQGSEA. The CDR3 is 13 amino acids. In DNA form, the CDR3 reads TGCAACGCCGAGGCAGGGGCCAAAAACATTCAGTACTTC. Encoded protein: CNAEAGAKNIQYF. Full variable domain (rest looked up from reference TRBV29-1 and TRBJ2-4): SAVISQKPSRDICQRGTSLTIQCQVDSQVTMMFWYRQQPGQSLTLIATANQGSEATYESGFVIDKFPISRPNLTFSTLTVSNMSPEDSSIYLCNAEAGAKNIQYFGAGTRLSVL.

Comment on this clonotype: A single base separates this from a much larger clone, so it may be a read error. This chain connects TRBV6-2 or TRBV6-3 to TRBJ2-1; the match to TRBD1 covers 10 bases. Germline V gene data show CDR1 as MNHEY and CDR2 as SVGEGT. The CDR3 totals 15 residues. CDR3 in amino acids: CTSSGGQGRVNEQFF. The CDR3 DNA sequence: TGTACCAGCAGTGGGGGACAGGGGAGGGTCAATGAGCAGTTCTTC.

This clonotype was recorded at least ten times. V and J are TRBV11-2 and TRBJ2-7; D remains ambiguous. Germline values: CDR1 SGHAT, CDR2 FQNNGV. CDR3 length: 13 amino acids. Trimming stripped 7 bases from V and 5 bases from J, with 15 bases between. This CDR3 is CASTKIGSHEQYF. The CDR3 DNA sequence: TGTGCCAGCACCAAAATCGGGTCACACGAGCAGTACTTC. The entire variable domain, with the rest obtained from reference TRBV11-2 and TRBJ2-7, is as follows: EAGVAQSPRYKIIEKRQSVAFWCNPISGHATLYWYQQILGQGPKLLIQFQNNGVVDDSQLPKDRFSAERLKGVDSTLKIQPAKLEDSAVYLCASTKIGSHEQYFGPGTRLTVT.

The J gene is TRBJ1-4, the V gene TRBV20-1; tentative D call: TRBD1 (6 bases). The CDR3 spans 14 residues. V lost 0 bases, J lost 11 bases, and 16 bases lay in between. Germline assignment: CDR1 DFQATT and CDR2 SNEGSKA (reference sequence). The CDR3 coding sequence is TGCAGTGCTAGAGAGGGATCAGGGGCGGTGAAACTGTTTTTT. Its protein product is CSAREGSGAVKLFF.

Of note for this clonotype: Just one base apart from a much larger clone, this may be a read error. This chain joins TRBV6-6 and TRBJ2-7, with D perhaps TRBD2 (5 bases). The ends were cut back, 10 bases at V and 6 bases at J, with 13 bases in the middle. Germline values: CDR1 MNHNY, CDR2 SVGAGI (reference sequence). This CDR3 has 11 amino acids. CDR3 loop: CATAEGCEQYF. CDR3 nucleotide sequence: TGTGCCACCGCCGAGGGCTGCGAGCAGTACTTC.

This clonotype was detected many times. J is TRBJ2-3 and V is TRBV20-1; D gene uncertain. This CDR3 contains 13 residues. CDR1 is DFQATT and CDR2 is SNEGSKA in the germline V gene (reference sequence). Trimming shortened V by 7 bases and J by 3 bases, and 14 bases separated the two germline ends. The CDR3 DNA reads as TGCAGTGTGGTCGACCGTAGGACAGATACGCAGTATTTT. Amino acids: CSVVDRRTDTQYF.

As to this clonotype: Without the conserved terminal phenylalanine or tryptophan, this CDR3 likely stems from a read error. The chain links TRBV10-2 to TRBJ2-4; tentatively, D is TRBD1 (5 bases). The length of the CDR3 is 16 residues. Germline CDR1 reads WSHSY; CDR2 reads SAAADI. The CDR3 region is CASSGSNRNAKNIQYL. The CDR3 DNA reads TGCGCCAGCAGTGGTAGCAACAGGAACGCCAAAAACATCCAGTACCTC.

Details on this clonotype: An end of the junction does not agree with germline; a read error may underlie this. The V call is TRBV20-1, the J call TRBJ1-1, with 9 bases that match TRBD1. Germline CDR1 reads DFQATT; CDR2 reads SNEGSKA (reference sequence). The CDR3 length is 12 residues. CDR3 sequence (DNA): TGTCTAGGACAGGGGCGGAGCACTGAAGCTTTCTTT. This encodes CLGQGRSTEAFF.

Concerning this clonotype: A much bigger clone sits one base away, suggesting this may be a read error. The chain has TRBV20-1 and TRBJ1-2, with D uncertain. Trimming took 0 bases from V and 0 from J, leaving 11 bases between them. Germline lookup yields CDR1 DFQATT and CDR2 SNEGSKA (reference sequence). This CDR3 spans 15 amino acids. CDR3 loop: CSARESPSANYGYTF. The CDR3 nucleotides are TGCAGTGCTAGAGAGTCACCTTCCGCTAACTATGGCTACACCTTC.